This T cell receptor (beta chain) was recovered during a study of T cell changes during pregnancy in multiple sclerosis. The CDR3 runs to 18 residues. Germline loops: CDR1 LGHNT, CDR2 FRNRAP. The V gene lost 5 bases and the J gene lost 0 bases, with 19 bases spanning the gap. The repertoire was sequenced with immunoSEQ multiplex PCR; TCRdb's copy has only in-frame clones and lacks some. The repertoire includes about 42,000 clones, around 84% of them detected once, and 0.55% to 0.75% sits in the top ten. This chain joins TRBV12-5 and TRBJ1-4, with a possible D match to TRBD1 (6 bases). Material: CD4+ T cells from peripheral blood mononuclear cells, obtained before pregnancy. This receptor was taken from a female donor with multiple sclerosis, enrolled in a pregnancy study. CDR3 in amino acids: CASGLGAVTSPTNEKLFF. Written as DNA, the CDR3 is TGTGCTAGTGGTCTGGGGGCCGTAACCTCCCCAACTAATGAAAAACTGTTTTTT.